The TCR beta chain under discussion was sequenced for a study of T and B cells in COVID-19 patients. Across the whole study: COVID-19 patients gave peripheral blood either during active infection or after recovery. Overall study results and limits: Symptomatic-phase blood samples from mildly ill patients and early samples from severe cases were scarce. In COVID-19 patients, T cell receptor beta variable and joining gene use was reportedly strongly skewed. At recovery TRB diversity and richness exceeded healthy donors, after highly clonal active COVID-19 repertoires.

This clonotype is classed as large (0.1 to 1%). Its antigen is not identified. The germline V and J ends were trimmed by 0 bases and 0 bases, with 7 bases remaining between them. Germline V gene data show CDR1 as SGHDT and CDR2 as YYEEEE. The CDR3 is 15 amino acids. Multiplex PCR with BIOMED2 TRB-A/B primer pools amplified TRB rearrangements. TCRdb re-derived calls from the multiplex PCR reads in MiXCR, one entry per CDR3 protein. Here the sample spans about 1,000 distinct CDR3 sequences, 28% being singletons. TRB was amplified from approximately 250-480 ng of blood genomic DNA. The origin of this receptor is a human donor with active COVID-19. The source material was blood. V usage is TRBV5-6 and J usage is TRBJ2-1; no reliable D call. The DNA for the CDR3 is TGTGCCAGCAGCTTGGTCTTTAGCTCCTACAATGAGCAGTTCTTC. Its translation: CASSLVFSSYNEQFF.